This T cell receptor (beta chain) emerged from a study of tumor and adjacent non-tumor tissue in lung cancer (dated by TCRdb to the late 2010s). For the study in its entirety: Patients with adenocarcinoma (about 12), squamous cell carcinoma (2) and small cell lung cancer (1) were included in the cohort. Bulk TCRbeta repertoires were compared between lung tumor tissue and matched distant non-tumor lung tissue obtained from over 13 lung cancer patients. A total of 95 million to 150 million productive TCRbeta reads were generated by sequencing, corresponding to an average of approximately 4 million reads per sample. The approximately 15 patients were aged roughly 30 to 80 years, included 10 men and 5 women, and had TNM stage I to III disease. For each patient, one tumor sample and one normal lung sample were taken, giving thirty paired specimens that underwent TCRbeta CDR3 sequencing. Overall results and qualifications from the work: The top 100 clones made up a significantly larger cumulative share of the repertoire in normal lung than in tumor tissue. Peripheral blood was not sequenced, so blood TCRbeta repertoires were not examined in the lung cancer patients of the study. The sequencing platform is not named in the methods, and unique molecular identifiers are not mentioned. Younger patients had significantly higher TCR diversity, and higher tumor TCR diversity was associated with shorter overall and disease-free survival. Only about 15 patients were included in the cohort, and the need for larger samples and more detailed clinical data was noted by the authors. Significantly higher TCR diversity (inverse Simpson) was observed in tumor tissue than in normal lung tissue (around 460 vs 160, P = 0.0075, Mann-Whitney U test).

Library preparation was by multiplex PCR. These reads were obtained on an Illumina HiSeq 2500. TCRbeta libraries were built by three rounds of nested PCR using primers (Table S4), following protocols modified from ARM-PCR. Before sequencing, PCR products in the 200-500 bp range were cut out of the gel and cleaned up using the QIAquick gel extraction kit. Per the original workflow: Reads were cleaned with Trimmomatic, merged with FLASH into complete CDR3 sequences, and assigned to V(D)J germline segments with MiTCR. VDJtools was used to compute clonal diversity as the inverse Simpson's index. Productive reads were defined as in-frame sequences without a premature stop codon. TCRdb handled the public reads itself, with Q25 trimming in fastp and clone calling in MiXCR, and kept productive beta chains. Every CDR3 protein is listed once, alongside the most common genes and DNA of its rows. The authors' filters were not applied to this entry. In all, the sample holds fewer than 100,000 distinct CDR3 sequences, and about four fifths of those were seen once. 45% to 55% of the sample rests with the top ten.

With respect to this clonotype: Its antigen remains unidentified. At one end the junction does not follow the germline gene, possibly because of a read error.

RNA was extracted from bulk unsorted tissue and checked for quality with a NanoDrop ND-1000 and an Agilent 2100. The normal lung samples consisted of distant non-tumor tissue collected more than 3 cm from the tumor edge. All donors had newly diagnosed lung cancer, had not received prior chemotherapy, and were admitted for thoracic surgery in China between August and November 2014. Patients with previous radiotherapy or chemotherapy, or with another concurrent cancer, were excluded from the study. Surgical tissue pieces of 1-2 cm3 were preserved in RNAlater solution and stored at -80 °C until use. The germline V gene yields SGHAT for CDR1 and FQNNGV for CDR2. CDR3 length: 13 amino acids, cysteine to phenylalanine. The entry retains the CDR3 DNA only, 39 bases that are in frame from base 1.

This receptor was identified in a man between 60 and 75 years old with non-small cell lung cancer. The material sequenced was distant non-tumor lung tissue. The rearrangement joined TRBV11-2 to TRBJ1-2; TRBD1 is possibly the D segment (6 matching bases). The CDR3 region reads CASILGRGYGYTF. The DNA is TGTGCCAGCATCTTAGGCAGGGGCTATGGCTACACCTTC. When the CDR3 is completed using the reference TRBV11-2 and TRBJ1-2 genes on either side, the full variable domain is EAGVAQSPRYKIIEKRQSVAFWCNPISGHATLYWYQQILGQGPKLLIQFQNNGVVDDSQLPKDRFSAERLKGVDSTLKIQPAKLEDSAVYLCASILGRGYGYTFGSGTRLTVV.